Below, 32 T cell receptor beta chains from the same sample are listed, as sequenced in a study of blood T cell repertoires in COVID-19. The repertoire was sequenced with immunoSEQ multiplex PCR; TCRdb's copy has only in-frame clones and lacks some. This sample yields some 83,000 clones, of which around 85% are seen a single time; under 5% belongs to the top ten. The specimen sequenced was peripheral blood. The receptors stem from a woman of 80 years or more with active or convalescent COVID-19.

The gene calls are TRBV3-1 (or the pseudogene TRBV3-2) and TRBJ2-7; TRBD2 matches 10 bases. This CDR3 has 13 amino acids. The germline gives CDR1 LGHDT, CDR2 YNNKEL (reference sequence). V lost 4 bases, J lost 6 bases, and 3 bases stayed unmatched. CDR3 loop: CASSPRLAGEQYF. For the CDR3, the DNA is TGTGCCAGCAGCCCCAGACTAGCGGGCGAGCAGTACTTC.

The DNA of the CDR3 is TGTGCCAGCAGCCCTCTCAGGGCTCCTACCTACAATGAGCAGTTCTTC. This codes for CASSPLRAPTYNEQFF. This chain connects TRBV3-1 (or the pseudogene TRBV3-2) to TRBJ2-1; a possible D gene is TRBD1 (5 bases). Per germline, CDR1 LGHDT and CDR2 YNNKEL (reference sequence). Trimming pared 4 bases from V and 2 bases from J, leaving 15 bases between. This CDR3 has 16 residues.

The V gene is TRBV7-9, the J gene TRBJ2-5, with 8 bases fitting TRBD2. V dropped 2 bases and J dropped 1; count of bases not matched to a gene: 3. Germline CDR1 SEHNR, CDR2 FQNEAQ (reference sequence). CDR3 length: 15 residues. The CDR3 loop reads CASSLSSGFQETQYF. In DNA form, the CDR3 reads TGTGCCAGCAGCTTATCTAGCGGGTTCCAAGAGACCCAGTACTTC.

V is TRBV5-1 and J is TRBJ2-1; D is perhaps TRBD2 (9 bases). This CDR3 comprises 15 residues. Germline loops: CDR1 SGHRS, CDR2 YFSETQ. Between the trimmed V and J ends, which lost 7 bases and 9 bases, there was a span of 23 bases. In DNA, the CDR3 is TGCGCCAGCGCCCCAGGGGGCGGGAGGGGATTTGAGCAGTTCTTC. Translating it yields CASAPGGGRGFEQFF.

The chain employs TRBV28 and TRBJ2-7; D is perhaps TRBD1 (6 bases). The length of the CDR3 is 14 residues. V lost 3 bases and J lost 2, with 11 bases in between. Germline V gene sequence: CDR1 MDHEN, CDR2 SYDVKM. DNA of the CDR3: TGTGCCAGCAGTTTCGGGCAGGGGACCTACGAGCAGTACTTC. Translating it yields CASSFGQGTYEQYF.

The genes are TRBV18 and TRBJ2-7, with TRBD2 matching over 10 bases. From germline, CDR1 is KGHSH and CDR2 LQKENI. V trimming: 2 bases; J trimming: 7 bases; junction bases outside the gene matches: 14. This CDR3 region has 17 residues. The CDR3, as DNA: TGTGCCAGCTCACCAAGGGACCCACTAGCGGGATCTTCAGAGCAGTACTTC. It translates to CASSPRDPLAGSSEQYF.

V usage is TRBV4-1 and J usage is TRBJ2-6; 13 nucleotides align to TRBD2. Germline V gives CDR1 MGHRA, CDR2 YSYEKL. J lost 2 bases, V lost 7 bases, and 5 bases had no gene match. The length of the CDR3 is 17 residues. CDR3 in DNA: TGCGCCAGCAACAGACTAGCGGGAGGAGCTGGGGCCAACGTCCTGACTTTC. Its translation: CASNRLAGGAGANVLTF.

CDR3 loop: CASSLYKSRADSYEQYF. The CDR3 nucleotides are TGTGCCAGCAGTTTATATAAATCGAGGGCGGATTCCTACGAGCAGTACTTC. V is TRBV28 and J is TRBJ2-7; maybe TRBD2 (5 bases). V was trimmed by 1 base and J by 1 base, leaving 17 bases between them. This CDR3 comprises 17 residues. Germline CDR1 MDHEN, CDR2 SYDVKM.

J is TRBJ1-2 and V is TRBV24-1; 7 bases agree with TRBD1. The V segment lost 3 bases and the J segment 2 bases; nucleotides outside the gene matches: 5. This CDR3 is built from 15 residues. The germline CDR1 and CDR2 sequences are KGHDR and SFDVKD. The CDR3 loop is CATSDPTQGNYGYTF. The CDR3 nucleotides are TGTGCCACCAGTGATCCTACACAGGGGAACTATGGCTACACCTTC.

J is TRBJ1-1 and V is TRBV30; 7 bases fit TRBD1. CDR3 length: 15 amino acids. The germline gives CDR1 GTSNPN, CDR2 SVGIG (reference sequence). V trimming: 8 bases; J trimming: 0 bases; junction bases outside the gene matches: 12. In nucleotides, the CDR3 is TGTGCCGGTACCGAACAGGGGACTCTGAACACTGAAGCTTTCTTT. This encodes CAGTEQGTLNTEAFF.

This clone was picked up a small number of times. The gene calls are TRBV3-1 (or the pseudogene TRBV3-2) and TRBJ2-1, with 7 bases that match TRBD1. This CDR3 contains 16 residues. Germline values: CDR1 LGHDT, CDR2 YNNKEL (reference sequence). J was trimmed by 7 bases and V by 4 bases; bases with no gene match: 13. CDR3 sequence: CASSLRGGARQNEQFF. In DNA, the CDR3 is TGTGCCAGCAGCCTCAGAGGGGGCGCACGGCAGAATGAGCAGTTCTTC.

The chain recombines TRBV7-8 with TRBJ2-3, with D tentatively TRBD2 (6 bases). The ends were cut back, 1 base at V and 2 bases at J, with 13 bases in the middle. Germline lookup yields CDR1 SGHVS and CDR2 FQNEAQ. This CDR3 has 16 residues. The CDR3 DNA sequence: TGTGCCAGCAGCTTAGTTCTCGCGGGACTCACAGATACGCAGTATTTT. This encodes CASSLVLAGLTDTQYF.

The rearrangement links TRBV7-2 to TRBJ1-5; D is unresolved. Between the trimmed V and J ends, which lost 1 base and 5 bases, there was a span of 12 bases. Germline V CDR1 and CDR2: SGHTA, FQGNSA. This CDR3 is built from 15 residues. CDR3 nucleotides: TGTGCCAGCAGCTTAGTGGCTTACGGGGATCAGCCCCAGCATTTT. This translates into CASSLVAYGDQPQHF.

This clone was detected once. The chain employs TRBV2 and TRBJ2-2, with D perhaps TRBD1 (6 bases). The CDR3 has 13 amino acids. Trimming shortened V by 6 bases and J by 6 bases, and 11 bases separated the two germline ends. Germline loops: CDR1 SNHLY, CDR2 FYNNEI. CDR3 DNA sequence: TGTGCCAGCAGAGAGGACAGCCCCGGGGAGCTGTTTTTT. Translation gives CASREDSPGELFF.

This clone was counted a few times. The rearrangement uses TRBV10-1 and TRBJ1-5, with no clear D. Germline loops: CDR1 WNHNN, CDR2 SYGVQD (reference sequence). V was pared by 2 bases and J by 2 bases, with 13 bases between. This CDR3 is built from 16 residues. The CDR3 nucleotides are TGCGCCAGCAGTGAGCCGCTGGCTCTGGGCAATCAGCCCCAGCATTTT. It translates to CASSEPLALGNQPQHF.

V and J are TRBV6-5 and TRBJ1-1; a weak D match, TRBD1 (5 bases). This CDR3 is 15 amino acids long. Deletions cut 0 bases from V and 5 bases from J, with 13 bases between. Germline assignment: CDR1 MNHEY and CDR2 SVGAGI. The CDR3 loop is CASSYSGGEGTEAFF. The CDR3 DNA is TGTGCCAGCAGTTACTCTGGAGGGGAGGGGACTGAAGCTTTCTTT.

The genes are TRBV20-1 and TRBJ1-2; 7 bases are a match to TRBD1. Trimming cost V 3 bases and J 5 bases; bases outside gene matches: 9. The CDR3 is 14 amino acids. Per germline, CDR1 DFQATT and CDR2 SNEGSKA (reference sequence). CDR3 region: CSASQQGNAYGYTF. For the CDR3, the DNA is TGCAGTGCTAGTCAACAGGGGAATGCGTATGGCTACACCTTC.

This clone was picked up one time. The chain carries TRBV14 and TRBJ2-3, with 9 nucleotides matching TRBD1. Trimming at V came to 4 bases and at J to 0 bases, leaving 5 bases not matched to a gene. The V gene's germline CDR1 is SGHDN and CDR2 FVKESK. This CDR3 is built from 16 residues. CDR3 amino acids: CASSLQGAGSTDTQYF. DNA for the CDR3: TGTGCCAGCAGCCTACAGGGGGCGGGCAGCACAGATACGCAGTATTTT.

This chain links TRBV7-9 with TRBJ1-6; 12 bases are a match to TRBD1. CDR3 length: 17 amino acids. CDR1 and CDR2 from the germline V gene are SEHNR and FQNEAQ (reference sequence). J gave up 9 bases and V 1 base, and 7 bases lay outside the gene matches. The CDR3 sequence is CASSLEGQGAWGSPLHF. CDR3 coding DNA: TGTGCCAGCAGCTTAGAGGGACAGGGGGCCTGGGGTTCACCCCTCCACTTT.

The chain links TRBV7-9 to TRBJ1-2; no reliable D call. CDR3 length equals 13 residues. Germline values: CDR1 SEHNR, CDR2 FQNEAQ (reference sequence). Trimming removed 5 bases from V and 5 bases from J, with 12 bases in between. As DNA, the CDR3 is TGTGCCAGCAGCCCTCGAACGGGGTATGGCTACACCTTC. It specifies CASSPRTGYGYTF.

The rearrangement links TRBV10-1 to TRBJ2-7; D might be TRBD2 (6 bases). Germline assignment: CDR1 WNHNN and CDR2 SYGVQD (reference sequence). V was cut by 8 bases and J by 8 bases, with 16 bases left in between. The CDR3 consists of 12 residues. The chain's CDR3 is CASHSWDSKQYF. The DNA of the CDR3 is TGCGCCAGCCACTCATGGGACTCGAAGCAGTACTTC.

The chain has TRBV5-4 and TRBJ2-5, with D possibly TRBD2 on 5 matching bases. The CDR3 covers 13 residues. V was cut by 2 bases and J by 10 bases, with 15 bases left in between. Germline V CDR1 and CDR2: SGHNT, YYREEE (reference sequence). The CDR3: CASSLEGFGIQYF. The CDR3, as DNA: TGTGCCAGCAGCTTAGAGGGATTTGGGATCCAGTACTTC.

The chain uses TRBV6-6 and TRBJ2-3; 9 nucleotides agree with TRBD1. The V gene end was trimmed by 5 bases and the J gene end by 1 base; junction bases not matched to a gene: 4. This CDR3 spans 15 amino acids. The germline CDR1 and CDR2 sequences are MNHNY and SVGAGI (reference sequence). CDR3 bases: TGTGCCAGCAGTACCCGGGACAGGGGCACAGATACGCAGTATTTT. It codes for CASSTRDRGTDTQYF.

The CDR3 DNA reads as TGTGCCAGCTCTTCCTTACAGGGAAACACCGGGGAGCTGTTTTTT. This encodes CASSSLQGNTGELFF. The chain couples TRBV18 to TRBJ2-2, with D tentatively TRBD1 (6 bases). Deletions cut 6 bases from V and 2 bases from J, with 13 bases between. Germline V gene lookup returns CDR1 KGHSH and CDR2 LQKENI. The CDR3 spans 15 residues.

The rearrangement uses TRBV5-5 and TRBJ2-3; D is perhaps TRBD2 (5 bases). With 0 bases removed from V and 5 bases from J, the gap between germline ends came to 13 bases. Germline V lookup: CDR1 SGHKS, CDR2 YYEKEE (reference sequence). The CDR3 runs 15 residues. Here the CDR3 reads CASSLGRASGDTQYF. CDR3 DNA sequence: TGTGCCAGCAGCTTGGGGCGGGCTTCAGGAGATACGCAGTATTTT.

The rearrangement joins TRBV5-1 to TRBJ1-1; D is unclear. Looked up from germline, CDR1 is SGHRS and CDR2 is YFSETQ. The germline V and J ends were trimmed by 0 bases and 6 bases, with 15 bases remaining between them. There are 15 residues in the CDR3. DNA for the CDR3: TGCGCCAGCAGCTTGGCCACAAGCGGGCGGGCTGAAGCTTTCTTT. Protein: CASSLATSGRAEAFF.

The chain has TRBV5-5 and TRBJ2-5; the match to TRBD1 covers 11 bases. This CDR3 comprises 13 residues. Germline CDR1 reads SGHKS; CDR2 reads YYEKEE (reference sequence). V dropped 4 bases and J dropped 5; count of bases not matched to a gene: 1. The DNA for the CDR3 is TGTGCCAGCAGCCGGGACAGGGGGGAGACCCAGTACTTC. Its translation is CASSRDRGETQYF. Drawing the rest from reference TRBV5-5 and TRBJ2-5, the complete variable domain is DAGVTQSPTHLIKTRGQQVTLRCSPISGHKSVSWYQQVLGQGPQFIFQYYEKEERGRGNFPDRFSARQFPNYSSELNVNALLLGDSALYLCASSRDRGETQYFGPGTRLLVL.

As DNA, the CDR3 is TGTGCCAGTAGCCCCTCCCTAGCGGGAGTAGAGACCCAGTACTTC. As protein: CASSPSLAGVETQYF. V and J are TRBV19 and TRBJ2-5; the match to TRBD2 covers 10 bases. Unmatched junction bases numbered 8, after V lost 6 bases and J lost 4 bases. CDR1 and CDR2 from the germline V gene are LNHDA and SQIVND (reference sequence). The CDR3 runs to 15 residues.

The genes are TRBV11-3 and TRBJ1-1, with a weak D call TRBD1 (5 bases). The germline V gene has CDR1 SGHNT and CDR2 YENEEA. Trimming took off 4 bases at V and 6 bases at J, with 18 bases between the two ends. The CDR3 consists of 15 residues. The chain's CDR3 is CASSSSGGVAAEAFF. For the CDR3, the DNA is TGTGCCAGCAGCTCATCGGGAGGGGTTGCAGCTGAAGCTTTCTTT.

The CDR3 DNA reads as TGTGCCAGCAGCCTGGGACAGGCGAACACCGGGGAGCTGTTTTTT. This encodes CASSLGQANTGELFF. This rearrangement joins TRBV7-9 to TRBJ2-2, with 8 bases aligning to TRBD1. CDR1 is SEHNR, CDR2 FQNEAQ, per germline (reference sequence). With 5 bases clipped from V and 0 bases from J, the junction kept 2 bases outside the gene matches. The CDR3 consists of 15 residues.

The rearrangement joins TRBV19 to TRBJ1-2, with D possibly TRBD1 on 5 matching bases. The CDR3 contains 17 residues. In germline, CDR1 is LNHDA, CDR2 SQIVND (reference sequence). V lost 1 base, J lost 1 base, and 16 bases lay in between. In DNA form, the CDR3 reads TGTGCCAGTAGTATAGTCTTAGGAGGGGTGGATAACTATGGCTACACCTTC. Amino acid sequence: CASSIVLGGVDNYGYTF.

CDR3 sequence: CASSPPGGNEKLFF. The CDR3 nucleotides are TGTGCCAGCTCACCACCGGGGGGTAATGAAAAACTGTTTTTT. This sequence joins TRBV18 and TRBJ1-4, with D maybe TRBD1 (5 bases). V shed 0 bases and J shed 4 bases, with 6 bases lying between them. The germline V gene has CDR1 KGHSH and CDR2 LQKENI. The CDR3 loop spans 14 amino acids.